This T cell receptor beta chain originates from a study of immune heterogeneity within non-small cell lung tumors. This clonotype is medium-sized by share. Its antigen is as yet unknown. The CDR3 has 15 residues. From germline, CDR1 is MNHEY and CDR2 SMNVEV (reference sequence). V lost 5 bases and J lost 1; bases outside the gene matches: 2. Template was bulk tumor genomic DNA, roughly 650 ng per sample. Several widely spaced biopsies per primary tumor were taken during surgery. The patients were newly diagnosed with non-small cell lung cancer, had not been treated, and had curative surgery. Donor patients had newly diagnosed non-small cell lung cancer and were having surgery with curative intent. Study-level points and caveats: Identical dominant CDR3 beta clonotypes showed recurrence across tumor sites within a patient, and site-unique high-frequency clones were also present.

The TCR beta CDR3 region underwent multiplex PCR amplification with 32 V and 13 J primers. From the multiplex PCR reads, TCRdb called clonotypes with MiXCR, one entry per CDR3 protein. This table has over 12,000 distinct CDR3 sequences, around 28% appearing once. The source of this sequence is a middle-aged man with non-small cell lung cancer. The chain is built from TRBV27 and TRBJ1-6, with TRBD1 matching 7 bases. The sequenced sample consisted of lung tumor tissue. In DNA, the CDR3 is TGTGCCAGCAGTAGACAGGGATCCTATAATTCACCCCTCCACTTT. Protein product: CASSRQGSYNSPLHF.